This T cell receptor beta chain stems from a study of molecular identifiers for immune sequencing clone quantification (dated by TCRdb to between 2017 and 2018). Regarding the research as a whole: In a replicate experiment, RNA from roughly 20,000 or 100,000 naive CD8 T cells was split into five aliquots, four of which were sequenced. CD8 T cells were used in a methods study to benchmark molecular-identifier clustering-based TCR repertoire sequencing (MIDCIRS) and TCR RNA copy counting.

About this clonotype itself: Which antigen it targets is not known. Germline and junction disagree at one end, which may indicate a read error.

Library construction relied on PCR. Sequencing was performed on a NextSeq 500. Bulk TCR libraries were generated as previously described, with the TCR primers listed in Table S5 used. Total RNA was purified with the Qiagen AllPrep DNA/RNA kit. Before analysis, reads from multiple sequencing runs of one library were combined. Per the original workflow: Reads were retained only if their TCR constant sequence matched exactly, and those retained reads were trimmed to 150 nt and grouped according to their 12-nt molecular barcodes. Within each barcode group, reads were sub-clustered at a 15% Levenshtein threshold, and quality-weighted consensus sequences were built per RNA molecule. Non-functional sequences were excluded, and lower-count sequences lying one edit away from another sequence were also excluded. Barcode sub-clusters with fewer than 20% of the maximum read count were removed, based on fitting two negative binomial distributions. TCRdb handled the public reads itself, with Q25 trimming in fastp and clone calling in MiXCR, and kept productive beta chains. Every entry covers one CDR3 protein and lists the most common genes and DNA from its rows. TCRdb, not the authors, supplied the V and J calls. The sample contains approximately 97,000 distinct CDR3 sequences, 35% of them found a single time. Jointly, the top ten make up 9.7% of the sample.

Overall study outcomes, separate from this receptor: Identical TCR molecules sharing a barcode could cause highly expanded clone sizes to be underestimated. Spiked-in Jurkat TCR RNA equal to a single cell's worth was reported to be detectable even within 1,200,000 naive CD8 T cells. Without barcode sub-clustering, chimeric consensus sequences inflated TCR diversity; chimeras reached as high as 47%. Spiked-in Jurkat TCR RNA (around eleven copies' worth), which is not part of the donor repertoire, was contained in the naive libraries. In CMV-specific effector cells, clones with more than 20 RNA copies accounted for over 99% of molecules, whereas in naive cells such clones accounted for under 1%. Roughly 3 recovered TCR RNA copies per cell were obtained by modeling, versus roughly 9.7 by digital PCR, implying a capture efficiency of about 30%.

Libraries of naive CD8 T cells were built from around 20,000 to 990,000 sorted cells, with 10%, 30% or 50% of the purified RNA used. Naive CD8 T cells were FACS-sorted as CD8+CD4-CCR7+CD45RA+ on a BD FACSAria II into RLT Plus buffer. Detection sensitivity was tested by spiking Jurkat RNA equal to some 11 TCR copies' worth into samples containing roughly 17,000-1,100,000 naive CD8 T cells. CD8 T cells were enriched with RosetteSep CD8+ T Cell Enrichment Cocktail and Ficoll-Paque, followed by ACK red cell lysis. Sequences SGHVS (CDR1) and FQNEAQ (CDR2) are obtained from the germline V gene. The CDR3 runs 15 amino acids, cysteine and phenylalanine included. The CDR3 DNA has 45 bases and is translated from base 1.

This sequence uses TRBV7-8 and TRBJ2-3, and 9 junction bases match TRBD2. This receptor was taken from a human donor in good health. Some libraries in this study had Jurkat cell RNA spiked in. Sequenced material: naive CD8+ T cells from blood, with Jurkat cell RNA spiked in. According to the study, the label for this sample's cell subset or site signals: FACS-sorted CD8+CD4-CCR7+CD45RA+ naive T cells. This receptor carries the CDR3 CASSQTSGSTDSQYF. Read as DNA, the sequence is TGTGCCAGCAGCCAGACTAGCGGAAGTACAGATTCGCAGTATTTT.